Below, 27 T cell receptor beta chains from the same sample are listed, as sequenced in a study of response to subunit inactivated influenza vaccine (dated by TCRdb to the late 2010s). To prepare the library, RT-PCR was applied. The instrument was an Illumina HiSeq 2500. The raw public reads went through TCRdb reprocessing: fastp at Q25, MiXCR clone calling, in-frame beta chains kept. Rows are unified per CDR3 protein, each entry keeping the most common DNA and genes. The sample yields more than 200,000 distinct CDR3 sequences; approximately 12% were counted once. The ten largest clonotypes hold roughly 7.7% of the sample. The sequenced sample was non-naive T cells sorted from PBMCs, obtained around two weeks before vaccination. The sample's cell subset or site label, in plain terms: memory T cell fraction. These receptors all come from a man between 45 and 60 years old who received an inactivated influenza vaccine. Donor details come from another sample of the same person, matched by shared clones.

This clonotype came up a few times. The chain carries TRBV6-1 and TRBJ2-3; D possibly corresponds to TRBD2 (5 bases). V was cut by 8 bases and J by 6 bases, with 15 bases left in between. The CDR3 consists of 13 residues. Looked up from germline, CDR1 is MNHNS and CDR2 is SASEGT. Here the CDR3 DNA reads TGTGCCAGCTCGGCGGGCTGGCAGGATACGCAGTATTTT. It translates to CASSAGWQDTQYF.

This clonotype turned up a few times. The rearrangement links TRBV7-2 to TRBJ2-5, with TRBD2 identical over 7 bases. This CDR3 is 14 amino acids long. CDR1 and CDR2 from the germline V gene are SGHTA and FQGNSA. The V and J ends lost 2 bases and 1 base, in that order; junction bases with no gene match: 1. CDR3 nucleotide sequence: TGTGCCAGCAGCTTAACTAGCGCCCAAGAGACCCAGTACTTC. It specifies CASSLTSAQETQYF.

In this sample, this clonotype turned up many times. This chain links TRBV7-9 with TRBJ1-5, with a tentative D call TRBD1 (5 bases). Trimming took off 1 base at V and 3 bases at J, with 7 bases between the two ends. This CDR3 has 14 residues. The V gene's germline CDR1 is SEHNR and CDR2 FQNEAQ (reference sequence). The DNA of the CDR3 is TGTGCCAGCAGCTTAGGACAGTACAATCAGCCCCAGCATTTT. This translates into CASSLGQYNQPQHF.

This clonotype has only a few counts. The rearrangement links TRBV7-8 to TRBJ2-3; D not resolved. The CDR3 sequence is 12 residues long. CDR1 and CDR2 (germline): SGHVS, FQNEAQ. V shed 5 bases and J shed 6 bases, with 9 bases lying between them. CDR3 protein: CASSVPGDTQYF. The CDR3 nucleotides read TGTGCCAGCAGCGTCCCCGGGGATACGCAGTATTTT. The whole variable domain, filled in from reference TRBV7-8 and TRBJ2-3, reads GAGVSQSPRYKVAKRGQDVALRCDPISGHVSLFWYQQALGQGPEFLTYFQNEAQLDKSGLPSDRFFAERPEGSVSTLKIQRTQQEDSAVYLCASSVPGDTQYFGPGTRLTVL.

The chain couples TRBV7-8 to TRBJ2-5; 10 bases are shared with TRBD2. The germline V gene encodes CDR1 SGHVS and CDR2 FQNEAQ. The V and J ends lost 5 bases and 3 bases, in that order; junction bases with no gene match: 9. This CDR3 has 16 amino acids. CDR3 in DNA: TGTGCCAGCAGCCCAACGGAACTAGCGGGGAAAGAGACCCAGTACTTC. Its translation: CASSPTELAGKETQYF.

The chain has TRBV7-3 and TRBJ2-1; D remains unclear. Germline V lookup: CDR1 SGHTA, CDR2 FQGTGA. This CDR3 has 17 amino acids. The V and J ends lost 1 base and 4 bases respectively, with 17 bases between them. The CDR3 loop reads CASSLMATPSPYNEQFF. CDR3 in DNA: TGTGCCAGCAGCTTAATGGCGACCCCTTCCCCTTACAATGAGCAGTTCTTC.

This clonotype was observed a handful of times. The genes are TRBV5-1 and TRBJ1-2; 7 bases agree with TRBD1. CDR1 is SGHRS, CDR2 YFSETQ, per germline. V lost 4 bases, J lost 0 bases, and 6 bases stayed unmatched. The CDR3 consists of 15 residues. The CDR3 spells CASSREQGTNYGYTF. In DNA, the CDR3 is TGCGCCAGCAGCCGAGAACAGGGGACTAACTATGGCTACACCTTC.

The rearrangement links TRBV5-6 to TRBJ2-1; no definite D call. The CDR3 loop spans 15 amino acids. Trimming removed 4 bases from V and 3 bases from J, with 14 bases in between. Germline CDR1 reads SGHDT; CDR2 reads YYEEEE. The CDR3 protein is CASSTSPTHYNEQFF. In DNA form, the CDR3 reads TGTGCCAGCAGCACGAGCCCGACACACTACAATGAGCAGTTCTTC.

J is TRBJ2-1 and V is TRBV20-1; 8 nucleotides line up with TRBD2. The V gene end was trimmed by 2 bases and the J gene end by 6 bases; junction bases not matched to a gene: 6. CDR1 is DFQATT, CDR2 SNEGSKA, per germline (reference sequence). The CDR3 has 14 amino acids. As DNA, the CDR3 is TGCAGTGCTAGACCCTTAGCGGGGTTCAATGAGCAGTTCTTC. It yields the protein CSARPLAGFNEQFF.

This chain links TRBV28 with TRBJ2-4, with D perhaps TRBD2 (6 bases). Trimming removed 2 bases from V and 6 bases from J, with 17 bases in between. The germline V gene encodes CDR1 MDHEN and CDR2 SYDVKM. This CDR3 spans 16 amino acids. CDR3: CASSLPGLGRGNIQYF. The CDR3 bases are TGTGCCAGCAGTTTACCGGGACTGGGTAGGGGAAACATTCAGTACTTC. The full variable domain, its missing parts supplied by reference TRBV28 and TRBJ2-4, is DVKVTQSSRYLVKRTGEKVFLECVQDMDHENMFWYRQDPGLGLRLIYFSYDVKMKEKGDIPEGYSVSREKKERFSLILESASTNQTSMYLCASSLPGLGRGNIQYFGAGTRLSVL.

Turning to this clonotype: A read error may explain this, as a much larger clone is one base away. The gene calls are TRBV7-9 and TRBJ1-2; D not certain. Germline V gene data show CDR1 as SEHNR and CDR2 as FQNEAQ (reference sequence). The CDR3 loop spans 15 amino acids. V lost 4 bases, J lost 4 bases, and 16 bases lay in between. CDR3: CASSSAEAISYGYTF. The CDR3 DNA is TGTGCCAGCAGCTCGGCGGAGGCTATTAGCTATGGCTACACCTTC.

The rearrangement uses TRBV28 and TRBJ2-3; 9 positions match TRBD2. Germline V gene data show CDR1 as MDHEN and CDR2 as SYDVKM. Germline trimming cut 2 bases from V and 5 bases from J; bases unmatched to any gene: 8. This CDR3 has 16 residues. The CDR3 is CASSLTLAGVLDTQYF. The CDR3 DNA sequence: TGTGCCAGCAGTTTAACTTTAGCGGGAGTATTAGATACGCAGTATTTT.

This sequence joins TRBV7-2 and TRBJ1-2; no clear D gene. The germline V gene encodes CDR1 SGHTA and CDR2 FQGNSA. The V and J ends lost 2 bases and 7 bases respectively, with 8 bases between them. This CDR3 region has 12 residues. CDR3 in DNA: TGTGCCAGCAGCTTAAGAGAAGGTGGCTACACCTTC. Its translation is CASSLREGGYTF.

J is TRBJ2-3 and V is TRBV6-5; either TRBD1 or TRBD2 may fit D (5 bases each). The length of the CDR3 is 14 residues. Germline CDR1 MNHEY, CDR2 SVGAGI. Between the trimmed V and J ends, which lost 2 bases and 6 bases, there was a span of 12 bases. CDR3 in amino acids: CASSYRGVGDTQYF. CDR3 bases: TGTGCCAGCAGTTACAGAGGGGTTGGGGATACGCAGTATTTT.

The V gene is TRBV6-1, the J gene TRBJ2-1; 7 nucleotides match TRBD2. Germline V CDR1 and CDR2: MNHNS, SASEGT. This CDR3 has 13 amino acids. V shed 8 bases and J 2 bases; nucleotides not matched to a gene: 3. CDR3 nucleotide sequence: TGTGCCAGCCAAGCGGGGCCCTACAATGAGCAGTTCTTC. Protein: CASQAGPYNEQFF.

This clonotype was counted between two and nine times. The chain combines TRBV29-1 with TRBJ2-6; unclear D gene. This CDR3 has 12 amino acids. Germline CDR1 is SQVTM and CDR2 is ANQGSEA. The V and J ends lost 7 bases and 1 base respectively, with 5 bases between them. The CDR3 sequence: CSASSGANVLTF. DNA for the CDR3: TGCAGCGCTTCTTCTGGGGCCAACGTCCTGACTTTC.

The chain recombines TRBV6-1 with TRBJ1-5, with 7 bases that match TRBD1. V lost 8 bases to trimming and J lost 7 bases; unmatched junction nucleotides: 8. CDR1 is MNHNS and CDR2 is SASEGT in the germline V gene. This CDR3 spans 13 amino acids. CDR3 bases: TGTGCCAGCCGCACAGGGGAGAGCCAGCCCCAGCATTTT. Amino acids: CASRTGESQPQHF.

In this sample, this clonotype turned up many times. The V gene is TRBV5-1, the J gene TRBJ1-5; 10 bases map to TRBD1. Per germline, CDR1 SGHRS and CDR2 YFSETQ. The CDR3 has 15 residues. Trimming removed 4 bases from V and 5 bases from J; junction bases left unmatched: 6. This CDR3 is CASSASGQGYQPQHF. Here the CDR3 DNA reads TGCGCCAGCAGCGCCTCGGGACAGGGGTATCAGCCCCAGCATTTT.

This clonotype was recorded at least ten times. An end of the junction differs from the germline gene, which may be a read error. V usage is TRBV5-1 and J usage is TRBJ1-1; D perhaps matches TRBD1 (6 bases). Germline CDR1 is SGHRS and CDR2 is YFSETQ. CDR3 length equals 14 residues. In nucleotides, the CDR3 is TGTGCCAGCAGCTTAGCGGGACAGAACACTGAAGCTTTCTTT. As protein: CASSLAGQNTEAFF.

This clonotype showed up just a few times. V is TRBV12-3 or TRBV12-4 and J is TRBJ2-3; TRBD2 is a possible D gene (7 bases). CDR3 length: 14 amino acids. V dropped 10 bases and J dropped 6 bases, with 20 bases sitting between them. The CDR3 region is CAILERGGRDTQYF. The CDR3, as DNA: TGTGCCATCCTCGAGAGGGGGGGCCGGGATACGCAGTATTTT.

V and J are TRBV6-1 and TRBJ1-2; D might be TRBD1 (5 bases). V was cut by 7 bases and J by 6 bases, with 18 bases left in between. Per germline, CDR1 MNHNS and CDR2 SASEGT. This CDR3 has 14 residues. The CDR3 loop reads CASTPGPLVDGYTF. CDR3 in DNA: TGTGCCAGCACTCCGGGGCCGCTTGTGGATGGCTACACCTTC.

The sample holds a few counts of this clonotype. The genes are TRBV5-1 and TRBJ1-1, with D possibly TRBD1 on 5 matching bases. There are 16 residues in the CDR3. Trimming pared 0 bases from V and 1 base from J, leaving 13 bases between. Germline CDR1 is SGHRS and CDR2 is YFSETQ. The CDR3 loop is CASSLGAGHTNTEAFF. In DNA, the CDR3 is TGCGCCAGCAGCTTGGGGGCAGGACATACGAACACTGAAGCTTTCTTT. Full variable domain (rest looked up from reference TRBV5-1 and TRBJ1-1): KAGVTQTPRYLIKTRGQQVTLSCSPISGHRSVSWYQQTPGQGLQFLFEYFSETQRNKGNFPGRFSGRQFSNSRSEMNVSTLELGDSALYLCASSLGAGHTNTEAFFGQGTRLTVV.

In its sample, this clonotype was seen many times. The CDR3 DNA reads TGCGCCAGCAGACAGGGGGCGCGGGGCACCGGGGAGCTGTTTTTT. This codes for CASRQGARGTGELFF. The gene calls are TRBV10-2 and TRBJ2-2, with 9 bases aligning to TRBD1. CDR3 length equals 15 residues. V lost 6 bases to trimming and J lost 4 bases; unmatched junction nucleotides: 6. Germline-derived CDR1 and CDR2 are WSHSY and SAAADI.

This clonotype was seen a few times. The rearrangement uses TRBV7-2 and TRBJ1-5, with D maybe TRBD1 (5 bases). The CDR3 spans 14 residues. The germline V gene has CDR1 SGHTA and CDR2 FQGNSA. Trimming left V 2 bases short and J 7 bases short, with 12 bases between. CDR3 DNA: TGTGCCAGCAGCTTAACCGGGAGGGGACAGCCCCAGCATTTT. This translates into CASSLTGRGQPQHF.

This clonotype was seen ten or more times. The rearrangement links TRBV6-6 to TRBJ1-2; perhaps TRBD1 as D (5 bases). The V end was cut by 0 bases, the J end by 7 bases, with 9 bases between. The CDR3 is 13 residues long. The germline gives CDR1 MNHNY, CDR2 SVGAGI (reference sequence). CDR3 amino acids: CASSYSEGRGYTF. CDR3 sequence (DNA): TGTGCCAGCAGTTACTCGGAGGGGCGTGGCTACACCTTC.

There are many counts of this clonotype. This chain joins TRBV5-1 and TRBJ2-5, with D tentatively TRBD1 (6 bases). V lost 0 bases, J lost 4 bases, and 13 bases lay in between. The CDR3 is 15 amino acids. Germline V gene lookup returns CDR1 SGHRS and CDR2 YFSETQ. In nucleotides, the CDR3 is TGCGCCAGCAGCTTGGAACAGGGTCGGATAGAGACCCAGTACTTC. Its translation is CASSLEQGRIETQYF.

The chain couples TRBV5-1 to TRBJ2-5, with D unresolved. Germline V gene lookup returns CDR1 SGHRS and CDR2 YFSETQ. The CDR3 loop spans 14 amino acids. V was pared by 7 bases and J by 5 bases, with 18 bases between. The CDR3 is CASSPQASGETQYF. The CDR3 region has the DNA TGCGCCAGCTCGCCCCAAGCGTCGGGTGAGACCCAGTACTTC.